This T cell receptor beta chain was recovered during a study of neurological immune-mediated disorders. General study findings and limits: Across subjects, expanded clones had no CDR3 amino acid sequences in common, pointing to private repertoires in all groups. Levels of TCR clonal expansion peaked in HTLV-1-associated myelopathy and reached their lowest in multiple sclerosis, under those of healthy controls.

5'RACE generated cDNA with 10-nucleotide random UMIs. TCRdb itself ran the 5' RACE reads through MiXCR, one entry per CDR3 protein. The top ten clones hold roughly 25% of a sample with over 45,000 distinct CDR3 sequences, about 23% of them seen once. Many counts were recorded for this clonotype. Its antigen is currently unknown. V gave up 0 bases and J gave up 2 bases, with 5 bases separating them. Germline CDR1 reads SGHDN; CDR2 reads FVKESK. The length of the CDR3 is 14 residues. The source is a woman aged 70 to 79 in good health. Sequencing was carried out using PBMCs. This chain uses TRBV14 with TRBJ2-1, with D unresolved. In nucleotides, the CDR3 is TGTGCCAGCAGCCAAGATAGAGCCTACAATGAGCAGTTCTTC. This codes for CASSQDRAYNEQFF.